Reported below is one TCR beta chain. The antigen is not known. The CDR3 has 11 amino acids. Trimming cost V 2 bases and J 10 bases, with 9 bases left between them. CDR1 is DFQATT, CDR2 SNEGSKA, per germline (reference sequence). Libraries were prepared by immunoSEQ multiplex PCR; TCRdb keeps only in-frame clonotypes and omits some of them. The repertoire holds 78,000 or so clones, with about 93% as singletons. This entry belongs to a study of OX40 agonist ivuxolimab in advanced cancers. Study summary: Each dose-escalation patient presented with hepatocellular carcinoma, melanoma, renal cell or head and neck cancer.

General study points: Among the nonresponders, some also had low normalized T-cell clonal expansion. It was not determined which antigens were specifically recognized by the peripheral T cells that had undergone clonal expansion. CD4+ and CD8+ T cells in blood underwent clonal expansion by week 6 at 0.1 to 3.0 mg/kg.

The origin of this receptor is an adult with an advanced solid tumor such as melanoma, head and neck, liver or kidney cancer. This specimen consisted of CD4+ or CD8+ T cells sorted from blood, obtained in a trial of the OX40 agonist ivuxolimab. This chain links TRBV20-1 with TRBJ2-1, with a weak D call TRBD2 (6 bases). CDR3 bases: TGCAGTGCTAGATCGGGAGTCGAGCAGTTCTTC. Encoded protein: CSARSGVEQFF.